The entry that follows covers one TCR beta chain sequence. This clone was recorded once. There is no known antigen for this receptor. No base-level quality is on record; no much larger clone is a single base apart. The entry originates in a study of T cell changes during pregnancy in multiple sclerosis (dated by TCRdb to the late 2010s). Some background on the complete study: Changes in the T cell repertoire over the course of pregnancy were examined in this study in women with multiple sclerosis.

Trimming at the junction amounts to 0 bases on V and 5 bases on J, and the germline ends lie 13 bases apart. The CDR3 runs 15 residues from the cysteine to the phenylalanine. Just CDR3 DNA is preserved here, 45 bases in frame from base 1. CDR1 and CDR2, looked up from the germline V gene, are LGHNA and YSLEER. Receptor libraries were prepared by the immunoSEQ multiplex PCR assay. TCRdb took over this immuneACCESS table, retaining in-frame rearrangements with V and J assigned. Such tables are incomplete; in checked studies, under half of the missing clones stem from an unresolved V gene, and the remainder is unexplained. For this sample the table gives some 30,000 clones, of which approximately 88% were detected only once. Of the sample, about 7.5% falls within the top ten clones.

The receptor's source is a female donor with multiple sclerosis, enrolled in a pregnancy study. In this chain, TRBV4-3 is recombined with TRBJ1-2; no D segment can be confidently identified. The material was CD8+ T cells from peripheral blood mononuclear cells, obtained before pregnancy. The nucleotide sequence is TGCGCCAGCAGCCAAGATTGGGGAGAGATTTATGGCTACACCTTC. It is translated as CASSQDWGEIYGYTF.